The source of this T cell receptor (beta chain) is a study of blood T cell repertoires in COVID-19. The method was immunoSEQ multiplex PCR; TCRdb's version includes in-frame clones alone and lacks a portion of them. The sample shows 130,000 or so clones, about 76% of them seen only once. CDR3 length: 14 residues. V was cut by 0 bases and J by 7 bases, with 7 bases left in between. Germline-derived CDR1 and CDR2 are ENHRY and SYGVKD. This sequence joins TRBV10-3 and TRBJ1-6, with no clear D. The sequence was collected from a woman in her seventies with COVID-19, enrolled during active disease. The sequenced sample consisted of peripheral blood. The CDR3 spells CAISESGLNSPLHF. In nucleotides, the CDR3 is TGTGCCATCAGTGAGTCGGGCCTAAATTCACCCCTCCACTTT.